This TCR beta chain was observed in a study of blood T cell repertoires in COVID-19. Looking at the study overall: The study drew acute and convalescent COVID-19 samples from the United States, Italy and Spain. The analysed material was cDNA or gDNA that came from T cells, B-cell-depleted T cells, or PBMCs.

The CDR3 runs to 14 residues. Germline trimming cut 3 bases from V and 4 bases from J; bases unmatched to any gene: 5. The germline V gene encodes CDR1 MNHEY and CDR2 SMNVEV (reference sequence). Original analysis: Reference gene primer amplification in the assay estimated nucleated cell counts. Generated by immunoSEQ multiplex PCR, the TCRdb table keeps only in-frame clones and is missing some. The DNA was the basis for D and trimming; V, J and clone size are from that table. The sample gives roughly 120,000 clones, around 82% of which show up once; almost 4.5% is in the top ten. The chain recombines TRBV27 with TRBJ2-7; 8 nucleotides line up with TRBD1. What was sequenced was peripheral blood. This TCR was sampled from a human donor in a cohort sampled during active or convalescent COVID-19. CDR3 amino acids: CASSFRGRRYEQYF. The DNA for the CDR3 is TGTGCCAGCAGTTTCAGGGGGCGAAGGTACGAGCAGTACTTC.